Sequencing of this T cell receptor beta chain was carried out in a study of cytomegalovirus exposure and HLA in healthy donors. Use of 60 Vbeta and 13 Jbeta primers characterized the PCR. Clones were read by immunoSEQ multiplex PCR, and TCRdb kept only the in-frame ones, dropping some. This sample has 200,000 or so clones, with roughly 84% found just once. The junction had 9 bases not matched to a gene; V was cut back by 5 bases and J by 1 base. Germline CDR1 is LGHNA and CDR2 is YNFKEQ. The CDR3 covers 16 residues. J is TRBJ2-3 and V is TRBV4-2; 7 bases map to TRBD2. Sequencing was done on a sample of PBMCs. The TCR comes from a boy aged 5 to 17 in good health and CMV-seronegative. The CDR3, as DNA: TGTGCCAGCAGCGACCGACTAGCTGGGGGCACAGATACGCAGTATTTT. It is translated as CASSDRLAGGTDTQYF.